This T cell receptor beta chain was found in a study of blood T cell repertoires in COVID-19. Study-level background: Researchers got acute and convalescent COVID-19 samples from the United States, Italy and Spain.

Methods used by the authors: Researchers report that nucleated cell counts were estimated from reference gene primer amplification. This table comes from immunoSEQ multiplex PCR, and its TCRdb copy is limited to in-frame clones, with some not included. V and J calls and clone size are given by that table; D and trimming were obtained from the DNA. The table shows around 85,000 clones, with around 88% occurring only once. The V segment lost 4 bases and the J segment 0 bases; nucleotides outside the gene matches: 7. Germline-derived CDR1 and CDR2 are SGHDT and YYEEEE. The CDR3 loop spans 18 amino acids.

The V and J genes are TRBV5-6 and TRBJ2-6, with 10 bases aligning to TRBD1. The sample was peripheral blood. This TCR was sampled from a man aged 50 or older with active COVID-19. CDR3 in DNA: TGTGCCAGCAGCACCAGACAGGGGGCTTTCTCTGGGGCCAACGTCCTGACTTTC. This gives the protein CASSTRQGAFSGANVLTF.